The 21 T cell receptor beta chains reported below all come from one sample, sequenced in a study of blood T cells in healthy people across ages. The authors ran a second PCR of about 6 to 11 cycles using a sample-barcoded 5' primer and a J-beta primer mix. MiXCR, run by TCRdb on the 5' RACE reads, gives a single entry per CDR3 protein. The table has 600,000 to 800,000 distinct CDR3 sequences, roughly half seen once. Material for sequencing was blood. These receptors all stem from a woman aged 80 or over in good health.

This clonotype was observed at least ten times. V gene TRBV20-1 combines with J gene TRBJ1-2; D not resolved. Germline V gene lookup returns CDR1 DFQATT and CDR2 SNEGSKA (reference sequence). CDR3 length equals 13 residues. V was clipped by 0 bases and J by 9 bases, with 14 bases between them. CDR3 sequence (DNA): TGCAGTGCTAGAGATCAGCAGGTATTTAGCTACACCTTC. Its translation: CSARDQQVFSYTF.

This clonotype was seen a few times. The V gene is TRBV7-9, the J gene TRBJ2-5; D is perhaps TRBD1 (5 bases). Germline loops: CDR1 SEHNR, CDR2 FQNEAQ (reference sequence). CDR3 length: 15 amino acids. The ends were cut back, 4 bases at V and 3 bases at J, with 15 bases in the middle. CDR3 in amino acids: CASSYASVGEETQYF. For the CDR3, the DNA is TGTGCCAGCAGCTATGCCAGCGTAGGGGAAGAGACCCAGTACTTC.

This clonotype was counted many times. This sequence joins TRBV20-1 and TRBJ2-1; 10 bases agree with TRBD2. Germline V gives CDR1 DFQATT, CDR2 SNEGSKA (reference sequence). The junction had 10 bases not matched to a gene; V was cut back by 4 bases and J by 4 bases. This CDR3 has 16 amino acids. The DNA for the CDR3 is TGCAGTGCTATTATGCTTAGCGGGGGGACTTACAATGAGCAGTTCTTC. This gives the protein CSAIMLSGGTYNEQFF.

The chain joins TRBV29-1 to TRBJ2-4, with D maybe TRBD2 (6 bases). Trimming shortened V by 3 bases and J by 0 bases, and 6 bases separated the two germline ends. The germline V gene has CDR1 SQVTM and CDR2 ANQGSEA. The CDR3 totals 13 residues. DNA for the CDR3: TGCAGCGTTGAGCGGGGAGCCAAAAACATTCAGTACTTC. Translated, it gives CSVERGAKNIQYF.

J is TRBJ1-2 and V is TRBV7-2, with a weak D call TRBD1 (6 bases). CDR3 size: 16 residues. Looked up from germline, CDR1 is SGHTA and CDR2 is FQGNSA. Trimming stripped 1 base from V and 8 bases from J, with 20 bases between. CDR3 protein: CASSLGSIQGSRGYTF. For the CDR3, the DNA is TGTGCCAGCAGCTTAGGCAGTATACAGGGTAGCAGAGGCTACACCTTC.

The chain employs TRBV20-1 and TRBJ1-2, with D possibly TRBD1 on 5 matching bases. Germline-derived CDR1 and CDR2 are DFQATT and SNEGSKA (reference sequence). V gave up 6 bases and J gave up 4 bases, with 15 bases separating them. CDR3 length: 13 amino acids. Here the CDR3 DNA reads TGCAGTGCCATCGGGGGACTGACCTATGGCTACACCTTC. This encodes CSAIGGLTYGYTF.

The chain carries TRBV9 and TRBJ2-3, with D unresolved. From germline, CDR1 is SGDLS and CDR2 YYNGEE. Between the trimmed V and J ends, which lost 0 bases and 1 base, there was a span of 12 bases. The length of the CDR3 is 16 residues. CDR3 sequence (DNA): TGTGCCAGCAGCGTAGGTCTCTCTGGGGGCACAGATACGCAGTATTTT. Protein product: CASSVGLSGGTDTQYF.

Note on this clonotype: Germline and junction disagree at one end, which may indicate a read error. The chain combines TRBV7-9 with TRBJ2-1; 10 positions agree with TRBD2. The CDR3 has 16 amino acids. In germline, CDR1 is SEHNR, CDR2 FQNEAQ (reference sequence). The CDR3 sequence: CAGSLGASGRYNEQFF. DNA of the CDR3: TGTGCCGGCAGCTTAGGGGCTAGCGGGAGATACAATGAGCAGTTCTTC.

CDR3 in DNA: TGCGCCAGCAGCTTGGCGTCAACGCCGATAAACACTGAAGCTTTCTTT. Translation gives CASSLASTPINTEAFF. This rearrangement joins TRBV5-1 to TRBJ1-1, with D unresolved. Germline loops: CDR1 SGHRS, CDR2 YFSETQ. V lost 0 bases, J lost 2 bases, and 14 bases lay in between. This CDR3 has 16 residues.

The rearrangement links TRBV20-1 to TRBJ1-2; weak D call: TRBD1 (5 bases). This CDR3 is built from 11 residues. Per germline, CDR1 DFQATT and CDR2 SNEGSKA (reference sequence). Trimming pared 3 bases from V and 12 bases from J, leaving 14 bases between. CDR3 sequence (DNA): TGCAGTGCTAGTTCGGGGGAGGGCCACACCTTC. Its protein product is CSASSGEGHTF.

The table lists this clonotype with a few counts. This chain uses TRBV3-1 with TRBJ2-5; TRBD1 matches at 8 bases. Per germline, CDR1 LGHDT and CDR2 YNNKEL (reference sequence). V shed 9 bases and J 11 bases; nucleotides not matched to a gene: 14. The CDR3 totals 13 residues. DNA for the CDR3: TGTGCCAGTACAACAGGGGGTCGCAATGAGCAGTACTTC. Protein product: CASTTGGRNEQYF.

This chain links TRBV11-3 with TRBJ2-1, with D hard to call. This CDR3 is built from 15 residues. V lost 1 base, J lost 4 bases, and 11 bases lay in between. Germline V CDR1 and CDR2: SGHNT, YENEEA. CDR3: CASSLGQDDYNEQFF. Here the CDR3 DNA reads TGTGCCAGCAGCTTAGGGCAAGACGATTACAATGAGCAGTTCTTC.

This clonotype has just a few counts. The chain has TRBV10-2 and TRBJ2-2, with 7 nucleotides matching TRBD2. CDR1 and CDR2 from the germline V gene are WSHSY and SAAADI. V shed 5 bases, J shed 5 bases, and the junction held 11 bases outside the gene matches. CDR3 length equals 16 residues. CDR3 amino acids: CASSPQRGRSTGELFF. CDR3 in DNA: TGCGCCAGCAGTCCACAGCGCGGGAGATCAACCGGGGAGCTGTTTTTT.

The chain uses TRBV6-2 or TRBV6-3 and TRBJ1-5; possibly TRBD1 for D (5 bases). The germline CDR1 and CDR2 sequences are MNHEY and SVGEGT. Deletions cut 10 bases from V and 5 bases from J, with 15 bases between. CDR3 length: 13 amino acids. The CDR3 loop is CAIGASLYQPQHF. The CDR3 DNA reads TGTGCCATAGGGGCCAGTCTCTATCAGCCCCAGCATTTT.

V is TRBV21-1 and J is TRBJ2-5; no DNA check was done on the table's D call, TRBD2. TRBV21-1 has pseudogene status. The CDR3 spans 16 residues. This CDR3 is CASSNTSGGYQETQYF. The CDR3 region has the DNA TGTGCCAGCAGCAATACTAGCGGGGGGTACCAAGAGACCCAGTACTTC.

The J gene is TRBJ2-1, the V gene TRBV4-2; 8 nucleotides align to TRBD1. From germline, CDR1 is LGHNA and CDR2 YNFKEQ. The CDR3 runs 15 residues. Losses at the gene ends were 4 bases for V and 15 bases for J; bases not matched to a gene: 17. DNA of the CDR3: TGTGCCAGCAGCCGATCCGGGACAGGCGAAAGGGGGCCGTTCTTC. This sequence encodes CASSRSGTGERGPFF.

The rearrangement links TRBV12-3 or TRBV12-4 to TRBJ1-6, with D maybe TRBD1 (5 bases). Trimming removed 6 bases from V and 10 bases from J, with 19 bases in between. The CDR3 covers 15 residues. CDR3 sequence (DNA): TGTGCCAGCAGGCAATCTGGGGGTCGTCAATCACCCCTCCACTTT. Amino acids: CASRQSGGRQSPLHF.

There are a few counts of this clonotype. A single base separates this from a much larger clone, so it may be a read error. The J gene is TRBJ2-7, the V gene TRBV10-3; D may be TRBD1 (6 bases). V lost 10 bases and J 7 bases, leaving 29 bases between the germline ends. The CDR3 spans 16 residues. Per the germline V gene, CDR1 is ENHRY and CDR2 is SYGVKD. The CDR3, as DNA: TGTGCCACCATCCAAATTGCCGGAACAGGGTTGAATGAGCAGTACTTC. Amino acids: CATIQIAGTGLNEQYF.

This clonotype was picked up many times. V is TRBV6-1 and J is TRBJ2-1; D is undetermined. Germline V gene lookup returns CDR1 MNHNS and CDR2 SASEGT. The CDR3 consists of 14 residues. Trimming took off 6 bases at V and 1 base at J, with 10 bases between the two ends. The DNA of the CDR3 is TGTGCCAGCAGCCCACGCTCATCCTACAATGAGCAGTTCTTC. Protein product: CASSPRSSYNEQFF.

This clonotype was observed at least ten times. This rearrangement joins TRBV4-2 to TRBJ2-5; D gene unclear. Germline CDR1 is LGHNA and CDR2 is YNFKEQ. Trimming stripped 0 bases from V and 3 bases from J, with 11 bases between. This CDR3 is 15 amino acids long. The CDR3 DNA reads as TGTGCCAGCAGCCAAGAAGGCAGAACCGAAGAGACCCAGTACTTC. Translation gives CASSQEGRTEETQYF.

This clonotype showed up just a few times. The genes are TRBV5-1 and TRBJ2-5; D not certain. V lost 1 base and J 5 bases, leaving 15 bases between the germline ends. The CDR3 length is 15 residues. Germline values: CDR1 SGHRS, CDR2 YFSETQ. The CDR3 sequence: CASSLSTFMWETQYF. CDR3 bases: TGCGCCAGCAGCTTGTCGACGTTTATGTGGGAGACCCAGTACTTC.